This T cell receptor beta chain was documented in a study of OX40 agonist ivuxolimab in advanced cancers. J lost 8 bases, V lost 4 bases, and 6 bases had no gene match. The CDR3 has 14 amino acids. Per germline, CDR1 SGHNT and CDR2 YYREEE (reference sequence). Clones were read by immunoSEQ multiplex PCR, and TCRdb kept only the in-frame ones, dropping some. The table includes approximately 31,000 clones, 65% to 80% detected once. V is TRBV5-4 and J is TRBJ2-1, with 10 bases identical to TRBD2. Specimen: CD4+ or CD8+ T cells sorted from blood, collected in a trial of the OX40 agonist ivuxolimab. The TCR originated in an adult with an advanced solid tumor such as melanoma, head and neck, liver or kidney cancer. The CDR3: CASSLPGTSDEQFF. CDR3 nucleotides: TGTGCCAGCAGCCTTCCCGGGACTAGCGATGAGCAGTTCTTC.